These 11 T cell receptor beta chains originate from one sample sequenced in a study of regulatory T cells in long-lasting Graves disease. The TCR beta library used iRepertoire HTBI primers with Arm-PCR amplification of CDR3. One entry per CDR3 protein results from TCRdb running MiXCR on the multiplex PCR reads. The table records fewer than 500,000 distinct CDR3 sequences, about a sixth of them present only once. The time point: newly diagnosed GD, antithyroid drugs for less than 3 months. RNA isolated from PBMCs was used to make the TCR library. These data were also filed under a second study, of T cells in Graves' hyperthyroidism and ophthalmopathy.

This specimen was peripheral blood mononuclear cells (PBMCs), taken at new diagnosis, from a patient treated with antithyroid drugs. These receptors were taken from a middle-aged man with Graves disease.

This clonotype was picked up many times. The chain has TRBV11-2 and TRBJ2-5; D unclear. The CDR3 has 13 residues. Germline loops: CDR1 SGHAT, CDR2 FQNNGV. V lost 0 bases and J lost 4, with 6 bases in between. CDR3 DNA: TGTGCCAGCAGCTTAGAGCTGGGAGAGACCCAGTACTTC. Its protein product is CASSLELGETQYF.

This clonotype was seen repeatedly, ten times or more. The chain joins TRBV28 to TRBJ2-3; D is undetermined. The germline CDR1 and CDR2 sequences are MDHEN and SYDVKM. V dropped 2 bases and J dropped 0 bases, with 15 bases sitting between them. The length of the CDR3 is 17 residues. CDR3 DNA sequence: TGTGCCAGCAGTTTACCCCCCGAGACGACTAGCACAGATACGCAGTATTTT. Translating gives CASSLPPETTSTDTQYF.

The chain couples TRBV12-3 or TRBV12-4 to TRBJ2-7; D may be TRBD1 or TRBD2 (6 bases each). The CDR3 is 11 amino acids. V shed 7 bases and J shed 6 bases, with 10 bases lying between them. The CDR3 sequence: CASTGAGEQYF. The CDR3 DNA is TGTGCCAGCACGGGGGCTGGCGAGCAGTACTTC.

The chain uses TRBV6-1 and TRBJ2-1; TRBD2 matches 13 bases. The J segment lost 9 bases and the V segment lost 6 bases, leaving 5 bases of the junction unmatched. Germline values: CDR1 MNHNS, CDR2 SASEGT. The CDR3 contains 14 residues. CDR3 amino acids: CASRPTSGGGEQFF. In DNA, the CDR3 is TGTGCCAGCAGACCTACTAGCGGGGGGGGTGAGCAGTTCTTC.

The table lists this clonotype with many counts. The CDR3 here is CASRRTYLSTDTQYF. The DNA for the CDR3 is TGTGCCAGCAGACGGACTTACCTCAGCACAGATACGCAGTATTTT. The chain links TRBV2 to TRBJ2-3, with D possibly being TRBD2 (5 bases). V was trimmed by 6 bases and J by 0 bases, leaving 13 bases between them. CDR3 length: 15 amino acids. Germline V gives CDR1 SNHLY, CDR2 FYNNEI.

The J gene is TRBJ1-5, the V gene TRBV12-3 or TRBV12-4, with D hard to call. Trimming left V 1 base short and J 2 bases short, with 18 bases between. The CDR3 sequence is 18 residues long. CDR3 residues: CASSLVRSAFVGNQPQHF. In nucleotides, the CDR3 is TGTGCCAGCAGTTTAGTAAGGTCGGCCTTTGTTGGCAATCAGCCCCAGCATTTT.

The chain employs TRBV7-3 and TRBJ1-1, with D unclear. V was cut by 5 bases and J by 8 bases, with 24 bases left in between. This CDR3 is built from 16 residues. Germline V lookup: CDR1 SGHTA, CDR2 FQGTGA. The CDR3 DNA reads TGTGCCAGCAGCCCCAACCCGGCAATCTTAACCCAAGAAGCTTTCTTT. Amino acids: CASSPNPAILTQEAFF.

The V gene is TRBV19, the J gene TRBJ1-5, with 7 bases lining up with TRBD1. V lost 7 bases, J lost 3 bases, and 15 bases stayed unmatched. The CDR3 is 17 amino acids. The germline V gene has CDR1 LNHDA and CDR2 SQIVND (reference sequence). The DNA for the CDR3 is TGTGCCAGTAACCCGACAGGGAGGGGATACGACAATCAGCCCCAGCATTTT. This sequence encodes CASNPTGRGYDNQPQHF.

This clonotype was observed a handful of times. A much larger clone lies one base from this, so it may be a read error. The V gene is TRBV20-1, the J gene TRBJ2-7; 12 positions agree with TRBD2. The junction had 10 bases not matched to a gene; V was cut back by 3 bases and J by 7 bases. This CDR3 comprises 15 residues. Per germline, CDR1 DFQATT and CDR2 SNEGSKA (reference sequence). The CDR3 sequence: CSASTLAGGPGEQYF. The CDR3 DNA follows: TGCAGTGCTAGTACGCTAGCGGGAGGGCCGGGGGAGCAGTACTTC.

This clonotype showed up just a few times. This sequence joins TRBV7-9 and TRBJ1-1; possible D gene TRBD1, 5 bases. Trimming shortened V by 8 bases and J by 3 bases, and 13 bases separated the two germline ends. The CDR3 is 13 amino acids. The germline V gene encodes CDR1 SEHNR and CDR2 FQNEAQ (reference sequence). CDR3 sequence (DNA): TGTGCCAGCGGGGCAGGGAGGGACACTGAAGCTTTCTTT. It specifies CASGAGRDTEAFF.

Worth noting for this clonotype: A much larger clone is a single base away; this may be a read error. The rearrangement joins TRBV11-2 to TRBJ2-1; D may be TRBD2 (7 bases). Germline V gene sequence: CDR1 SGHAT, CDR2 FQNNGV. The length of the CDR3 is 17 residues. CDR3 sequence: CASGLGGVALPYNEQFF. The DNA for the CDR3 is TGTGCCAGCGGCTTAGGGGGGGTAGCCCTACCCTACAATGAGCAGTTCTTC.